This TCR beta chain was captured in a study of T-cell reconstitution after alpha-beta-depleted transplantation in children. The CDR3 covers 15 residues. Trimming removed 6 bases from V and 1 base from J; junction bases left unmatched: 6. In germline, CDR1 is KGHSH, CDR2 LQKENI. This clonotype occurred many times. Its antigen is not identified. Notes on the study in general: Day-60 TCRbeta diversity that was high in some patients was derived from surviving recipient T cells and thymic progenitors. Reportedly, alpha-beta T cells present about two months post-transplant originated from several hundred expanded clones of graft origin.

During its preparation, the TCRbeta library received unique molecular identifiers. In TCRdb, the PCR reads were re-called with MiXCR into one record per CDR3 protein. The sample carries about 200,000 distinct CDR3 sequences, 5% to 7.5% recorded once. This TCR was sampled from a girl less than two years old with combined immunodeficiency, due to receive a stem cell transplant. The chain uses TRBV18 and TRBJ2-1; 7 positions match TRBD1. Specimen: PBMCs, collected before TCRalphabeta/CD19-depleted stem cell transplant. The CDR3 spells CASSMTGFSYNEQFF. The CDR3 nucleotides read TGTGCCAGCTCTATGACAGGGTTTTCCTACAATGAGCAGTTCTTC.